The 25 T cell receptor beta chains below come from one sample, sequenced in a study of low-dose radiotherapy and immunotherapy resistance in tumors. With a constant-region primer and a V-primer adapter, TCRs were subjected to 15 to 25 PCR cycles of amplification. TCRdb re-derived calls from the reads in MiXCR, one entry per CDR3 protein. This table holds roughly 50,000 distinct CDR3 sequences, roughly a third found once. The time point: after trial treatment. Treatment defined: LDRT plus nivolumab, ipilimumab, low-dose cyclophosphamide and aspirin (RACIN trial). The source material was PBMCs, sampled after low-dose radiotherapy plus immunotherapy. Receptors were obtained from a male donor with rectosigmoid adenocarcinoma.

This clonotype was detected ten times or more. V and J are TRBV11-2 and TRBJ2-5; TRBD2 might be the D (5 bases). V dropped 6 bases and J dropped 0 bases, with 17 bases sitting between them. Germline CDR1 and CDR2: SGHAT and FQNNGV. The CDR3 covers 16 residues. CDR3 sequence: CASRWSAGSYQETQYF. The CDR3 region has the DNA TGTGCCAGCAGGTGGTCGGCGGGTTCGTACCAAGAGACCCAGTACTTC.

The sample holds many counts of this clonotype. The chain carries TRBV2 and TRBJ2-1; D possibly corresponds to TRBD1 (6 bases). The germline CDR1 and CDR2 sequences are SNHLY and FYNNEI. The CDR3 extends over 14 amino acids. Trimming shortened V by 6 bases and J by 8 bases, and 17 bases separated the two germline ends. The chain's CDR3 is CASRATLQGDEQFF. CDR3 DNA: TGTGCCAGCAGGGCCACCTTACAGGGCGATGAGCAGTTCTTC.

There are many counts of this clonotype. The chain combines TRBV28 with TRBJ2-5; TRBD1 agrees at 7 bases. CDR3 length equals 15 residues. V gave up 5 bases and J gave up 5 bases; unmatched junction bases: 11. Germline V gene lookup returns CDR1 MDHEN and CDR2 SYDVKM. The CDR3 nucleotides are TGTGCCAGCAGTCCTACCGACAGGGCCCAGGAGACCCAGTACTTC. This translates into CASSPTDRAQETQYF.

Ten or more counts support this clonotype. The chain joins TRBV20-1 to TRBJ2-1; 8 bases map to TRBD2. The length of the CDR3 is 16 residues. Trimming took 1 base from V and 6 from J; bases not matched to a gene: 11. The germline gives CDR1 DFQATT, CDR2 SNEGSKA (reference sequence). This chain's CDR3 is CSARGGGAGGFNEQFF. The CDR3 DNA is TGCAGTGCTAGAGGGGGCGGCGCGGGAGGTTTCAATGAGCAGTTCTTC.

This clonotype was seen only a few times. V is TRBV6-1 and J is TRBJ2-1; tentatively, D is TRBD2 (5 bases). V was clipped by 6 bases and J by 0 bases, with 6 bases between them. Germline loops: CDR1 MNHNS, CDR2 SASEGT. There are 13 residues in the CDR3. The CDR3 loop is CASRGSSYNEQFF. The DNA for the CDR3 is TGTGCCAGCAGGGGGAGCTCCTACAATGAGCAGTTCTTC.

This clonotype has a handful of counts. The chain recombines TRBV28 with TRBJ2-2, with a possible D match to TRBD1 (6 bases). The CDR3 sequence is 14 residues long. Trimming left V 10 bases short and J 0 bases short, with 12 bases between. Per germline, CDR1 MDHEN and CDR2 SYDVKM. CDR3 nucleotides: TGTGCCACCACGACAGGCCCGAACACCGGGGAGCTGTTTTTT. Its protein is CATTTGPNTGELFF. Together with reference TRBV28 and TRBJ2-2, the CDR3 gives the full variable domain: DVKVTQSSRYLVKRTGEKVFLECVQDMDHENMFWYRQDPGLGLRLIYFSYDVKMKEKGDIPEGYSVSREKKERFSLILESASTNQTSMYLCATTTGPNTGELFFGEGSRLTVL.

This clonotype has at least ten counts. The chain employs TRBV10-3 and TRBJ1-2; the D is unclear. Per the germline V gene, CDR1 is ENHRY and CDR2 is SYGVKD. V gave up 6 bases and J gave up 4 bases, with 12 bases separating them. The CDR3 has 13 residues. As DNA, the CDR3 is TGTGCCATCAGGGACCCCGTGGTCTATGGCTACACCTTC. Residues: CAIRDPVVYGYTF.

This clonotype was recorded many times. The CDR3 region is CASSSRQGHTDTQYF. The CDR3 nucleotides are TGTGCCAGCAGCTCACGACAGGGACACACAGATACGCAGTATTTT. V usage is TRBV13 and J usage is TRBJ2-3; 7 bases line up with TRBD1. In germline, CDR1 is PRHDT, CDR2 FYEKMQ (reference sequence). This CDR3 has 15 amino acids. The ends lost 4 bases at V and 2 bases at J; junction bases unmatched: 6.

The V and J genes are TRBV12-3 or TRBV12-4 and TRBJ1-1; D gene ambiguous. The V end was cut by 5 bases, the J end by 1 base, with 8 bases between. This CDR3 comprises 13 residues. The CDR3 here is CASSTARNTEAFF. The CDR3 coding sequence is TGTGCCAGCAGTACCGCCCGGAACACTGAAGCTTTCTTT.

This clonotype was seen only a few times. The chain links TRBV29-1 to TRBJ1-5, with 8 bases matching TRBD1. In germline, CDR1 is SQVTM, CDR2 ANQGSEA. The CDR3 length is 12 residues. V gave up 1 base and J gave up 16 bases; unmatched junction bases: 9. CDR3 nucleotides: TGCAGCGTTGAAGGTTGGGACAGGATACAACATTTT. Its translation is CSVEGWDRIQHF.

As concerns this clonotype: A much larger clone sits a single nucleotide away, making a read error possible. The CDR3 sequence is CSAQGGMVSTDTQYF. CDR3 in DNA: TGCAGTGCCCAGGGAGGCATGGTGAGCACAGATACGCAGTATTTT. The rearrangement links TRBV20-1 to TRBJ2-3; D is possibly TRBD2 (6 bases). The V and J ends lost 6 bases and 0 bases respectively, with 16 bases between them. The CDR3 length is 15 residues. Germline V gene data show CDR1 as DFQATT and CDR2 as SNEGSKA (reference sequence).

V is TRBV6-4 and J is TRBJ2-1; TRBD2 agrees at 11 bases. Trimming removed 0 bases from V and 7 bases from J; junction bases left unmatched: 2. The germline V gene encodes CDR1 MRHNA and CDR2 SNTAGT. This CDR3 contains 15 residues. The CDR3 region is CASSDSVAGGNEQFF. DNA for the CDR3: TGTGCCAGCAGTGACTCGGTAGCGGGAGGGAATGAGCAGTTCTTC.

Ten or more counts support this clonotype. This sequence joins TRBV4-3 and TRBJ2-1; D not resolved. This CDR3 is built from 16 residues. Trimming removed 0 bases from V and 0 bases from J, with 9 bases in between. From germline, CDR1 is LGHNA and CDR2 YSLEER. This chain's CDR3 is CASSQESQASYNEQFF. CDR3 sequence (DNA): TGCGCCAGCAGCCAAGAGAGCCAGGCCTCCTACAATGAGCAGTTCTTC.

The rearrangement uses TRBV15 and TRBJ1-1; tentatively, D is TRBD1 (6 bases). The germline V and J ends were trimmed by 5 bases and 4 bases, with 14 bases remaining between them. The germline V gene encodes CDR1 LNHNV and CDR2 YYDKDF (reference sequence). The CDR3 is 14 amino acids. In nucleotides, the CDR3 is TGTGCCACCAGCGCTCACAGGGTTCCCACTGAAGCTTTCTTT. Residues: CATSAHRVPTEAFF.

This clonotype was found many times. This chain uses TRBV28 with TRBJ2-7; D gene unclear. The germline gives CDR1 MDHEN, CDR2 SYDVKM. CDR3 size: 10 residues. The V end lost 5 bases, the J end lost 3 bases, and 2 bases lay between the germline ends. The CDR3 DNA follows: TGTGCCAGCAGTGACTACGAGCAGTACTTC. It specifies CASSDYEQYF.

The rearrangement joins TRBV28 to TRBJ1-6; D ambiguous. Germline loops: CDR1 MDHEN, CDR2 SYDVKM. This CDR3 has 12 residues. With 2 bases removed from V and 9 bases from J, the gap between germline ends came to 5 bases. The CDR3 coding sequence is TGTGCCAGCAGTTTAATCAGTTCACCCCTCCACTTT. This codes for CASSLISSPLHF. Based on the CDR3 plus reference TRBV28 and TRBJ1-6, the full variable domain is DVKVTQSSRYLVKRTGEKVFLECVQDMDHENMFWYRQDPGLGLRLIYFSYDVKMKEKGDIPEGYSVSREKKERFSLILESASTNQTSMYLCASSLISSPLHFGNGTRLTVT.

By sample share, this clonotype is medium-sized (0.01 to 0.1%). This chain connects TRBV6-1 to TRBJ2-7; tentatively, D is TRBD1 (6 bases). Germline CDR1 reads MNHNS; CDR2 reads SASEGT. The CDR3 contains 15 residues. The V end lost 3 bases, the J end lost 4 bases, and 16 bases lay between the germline ends. The CDR3 nucleotides are TGTGCCAGCAGTGACGGTACAGGGTCCTTTTACGAGCAGTACTTC. Its translation is CASSDGTGSFYEQYF.

In this sample, this clonotype turned up many times. The J gene is TRBJ1-1, the V gene TRBV28, with D unresolved. Germline V gene data show CDR1 as MDHEN and CDR2 as SYDVKM. The V gene lost 8 bases and the J gene lost 4 bases, with 11 bases spanning the gap. The CDR3 consists of 12 residues. Here the CDR3 reads CASFAGFTEAFF. The CDR3 DNA reads as TGTGCCAGCTTCGCGGGGTTCACTGAAGCTTTCTTT.

The J gene is TRBJ2-1, the V gene TRBV3-1, with D unresolved. Germline V CDR1 and CDR2: LGHDT, YNNKEL (reference sequence). V lost 4 bases and J 10 bases, leaving 14 bases between the germline ends. CDR3 length: 13 residues. CDR3 in amino acids: CASSLDQVREQFF. DNA for the CDR3: TGTGCCAGCAGCCTAGACCAGGTCCGGGAGCAGTTCTTC.

J is TRBJ2-7 and V is TRBV7-6, with a weak D call TRBD1 (6 bases). Trimming took off 4 bases at V and 2 bases at J, with 12 bases between the two ends. The germline V gene encodes CDR1 SGHVS and CDR2 FNYEAQ. CDR3 length equals 14 residues. CDR3 sequence: CASSSGVLAYEQYF. Here the CDR3 DNA reads TGTGCCAGCAGCTCAGGGGTATTAGCCTACGAGCAGTACTTC.

This chain connects TRBV29-1 to TRBJ2-7; a weak D match, TRBD2 (6 bases). The DNA end is more similar to TRBJ2-1, so the J call may be wrong. This CDR3 region has 12 residues. CDR1 is SQVTM and CDR2 is ANQGSEA in the germline V gene. CDR3 in DNA: TGCAGCGTCCTCCGGGGGTACAATGAGCAGTTCTTC. Translated, it gives CSVLRGYNEQFF.

The chain couples TRBV6-6 to TRBJ2-2, with 13 bases fitting TRBD2. Germline trimming cut 4 bases from V and 6 bases from J; bases unmatched to any gene: 17. Germline assignment: CDR1 MNHNY and CDR2 SVGAGI (reference sequence). CDR3 length: 20 residues. The CDR3 region has the DNA TGTGCCAGCAGTTCCCGGACTAGCGGGAGACCCCAAAGAGGTGCCGGGGAGCTGTTTTTT. Amino acid sequence: CASSSRTSGRPQRGAGELFF.

The chain joins TRBV4-3 to TRBJ2-3; 7 positions agree with TRBD1. Germline V lookup: CDR1 LGHNA, CDR2 YSLEER. CDR3 length equals 16 residues. V dropped 2 bases and J dropped 0; count of bases not matched to a gene: 5. CDR3 DNA sequence: TGCGCCAGCAGCCAACTGACAGGGAAAAGCACAGATACGCAGTATTTT. As protein: CASSQLTGKSTDTQYF.

This clonotype was picked up many times. The V call is TRBV24-1, the J call TRBJ2-3; TRBD2 matches 8 bases. This CDR3 spans 17 amino acids. Germline V gene sequence: CDR1 KGHDR, CDR2 SFDVKD. The ends lost 4 bases at V and 0 bases at J; junction bases unmatched: 8. This CDR3 is CATSDSGLAISTDTQYF. Written as DNA, the CDR3 is TGTGCCACCAGTGACTCCGGACTAGCCATTAGCACAGATACGCAGTATTTT.

This chain joins TRBV4-2 and TRBJ2-7, with TRBD1 matching over 7 bases. Germline values: CDR1 LGHNA, CDR2 YNFKEQ. The CDR3 has 15 residues. The J segment lost 0 bases and the V segment lost 5 bases, leaving 7 bases of the junction unmatched. Here the CDR3 reads CASSERTGDSYEQYF. The CDR3 DNA reads as TGTGCCAGCAGCGAAAGGACAGGCGACTCCTACGAGCAGTACTTC.